These T cell receptor beta chains were read from a single sample in a study of T cells in Graves' hyperthyroidism and ophthalmopathy. TCRdb analysed the multiplex PCR reads with MiXCR anew, one entry per CDR3 protein. The sample has fewer than 550,000 distinct CDR3 sequences, around a quarter seen once. The sequenced material came from blood. These receptors were obtained from a woman in her 30s with Graves' ophthalmopathy. Both conserved end residues are part of each CDR3. The D gene is left open where the match is weak. Expanded clones are given a class, and other clones once, few, many or no size at all.

d_call j_call v_call clone_size cdr3_nt cdr3_aa
. TRBJ2-7 TRBV24-1 many TGTGCCTCCTATGGCAGCCCGACCTACGAGCAGTACTTC CASYGSPTYEQYF
. TRBJ2-2 TRBV13 few TGTGCCAGCAGCTTATCGGCTCGGAGGTCGACCGGGGAGCTGTTTTTT CASSLSARRSTGELFF
TRBD1 TRBJ1-2 TRBV6-1 many TGTGCCAGCAGTGAATTTGGGACAGTCTATGGCTACACCTTC CASSEFGTVYGYTF
TRBD1 TRBJ2-5 TRBV20-1 . TGCAGTGCTAGATCGGACAGGGAATTGGAGACCCAGTACTTC CSARSDRELETQYF
. TRBJ1-3 TRBV7-2 many TGTGCCAGCAGCTGGGACTGGTCCAAAGGAACCACCATATATTTT CASSWDWSKGTTIYF
. TRBJ1-1 TRBV28 many TGTGCCAGCAGTATCTTAGGAGAGTCTGAAGCTTTCTTT CASSILGESEAFF
. TRBJ1-5 TRBV24-1 few TGTGCCACCAGTGATTCCCGGGACGGAACCAATCAGCCCCAGCATTTT CATSDSRDGTNQPQHF
. TRBJ2-7 TRBV28 many TGTGCCAGCAGTTTATCAGGGGTTTCCTACGAGCAGTACTTC CASSLSGVSYEQYF
. TRBJ1-5 TRBV6-1 . TGTGCCAGCAGTGAAAGATCCCCAGGGGCTCAGCCCCAGCATTTT CASSERSPGAQPQHF
. TRBJ1-1 TRBV5-1 many TGCGCCAGCAGCTTGACAGGGATGGGGACTGAAGCTTTCTTT CASSLTGMGTEAFF
. TRBJ2-5 TRBV7-2 many TGTGCCAGCAGCCGAGGGGGTTACGAGACCCAGTACTTC CASSRGGYETQYF
. TRBJ1-1 TRBV5-1 few TGCGCCAGCAGCTTGGGGGGGACCCAAGCTTTCTTT CASSLGGTQAFF
TRBD1 TRBJ1-2 TRBV6-1 many TGTGCCAGCAGATTGACAGGGGGGTATGGCTACACCTTC CASRLTGGYGYTF
TRBD2 TRBJ2-3 TRBV6-4 . TGTGCCAGCAGATGGACTAGCGGGAGTCGTCCAGATACGCAGTATTTT CASRWTSGSRPDTQYF
TRBD1 TRBJ1-2 TRBV10-2 many TGCGCCAGTACCCTCGAGACAGGGGATGGCTACACCTTC CASTLETGDGYTF
TRBD1 TRBJ1-1 TRBV6-1 few TGTGCCAGCAGTGACGCCGGGACAGGGGGCGAGACTGAAGCTTTCTTT CASSDAGTGGETEAFF
. TRBJ2-5 TRBV20-1 many TGCAGTGCTAGGGAGGGGACAAGAGAGACCCAGTACTTC CSAREGTRETQYF
. TRBJ1-1 TRBV2 . TGTGCCAGCAGTGAATTACCGGGGGAAACTGAAGCTTTCTTT CASSELPGETEAFF
. TRBJ1-3 TRBV5-6 . TGTGCCAGCAGCTACCGGGCCTTCTCTGGAAACACCATATATTTT CASSYRAFSGNTIYF
. TRBJ2-7 TRBV12-3/TRBV12-4 . TGTGCCAGCAGTTATGGGGAGGTGATTTACGAGCAGTACTTC CASSYGEVIYEQYF
. TRBJ1-1 TRBV20-1 many TGCAGTGCTAGAGAACGGCGGACAGACAACACTGAAGCTTTCTTT CSARERRTDNTEAFF
. TRBJ1-5 TRBV12-3/TRBV12-4 many TGTGCCAGCAGTTTAATTCCAGGTGGTTTCAATCAGCCCCAGCATTTT CASSLIPGGFNQPQHF
. TRBJ1-2 TRBV29-1 many TGCAGCGTTGATCCCGGGGGCACCTATGGCTACACCTTC CSVDPGGTYGYTF
. TRBJ2-7 TRBV25-1 . TGTGCCAGCAGTGATGGCGGTTGGGGCGAGCAGTACTTC CASSDGGWGEQYF
. TRBJ2-4 TRBV20-1 few TGCAACAGACGGGGCAGTCAACTAGCCAAAAACATTCAGTACTTC CNRRGSQLAKNIQYF
. TRBJ2-5 TRBV7-2 many TGTGCCAGCACCATGAGGTCTAGCTCCCAAGAGACCCAGTACTTC CASTMRSSSQETQYF
TRBD1 TRBJ1-6 TRBV6-1 . TGTGCCAGCAGTGGGACAGGGGGAAGGGGTTCACCCCTCCACTTT CASSGTGGRGSPLHF
. TRBJ2-7 TRBV6-1 . TGTGCCAGCAGGGGGGAACTAAGGACCTACGAGCAGTACTTC CASRGELRTYEQYF
. TRBJ2-5 TRBV5-1 . TGCGCCAGCAGATCCCGGATGCAAGAGACCCAGTACTTC CASRSRMQETQYF
. TRBJ1-1 TRBV7-3 many TGTGCCAGCAGCTTTCAGGGACACACTGAAGCTTTCTTT CASSFQGHTEAFF
. TRBJ2-7 TRBV28 few TGTGCCAGCAGTTTCCTTAAGGGGGGGACTCCCAGCTCCTACGAGCAGTACTTC CASSFLKGGTPSSYEQYF
. TRBJ1-2 TRBV6-5 . TGTGCCAGCATGTTCAGACTCTATGGCTACACCTTC CASMFRLYGYTF
. TRBJ2-5 TRBV7-9 many TGTGCCAGCAGCCCCCTAGAAGTACGGGGGGAGACCCAGTACTTC CASSPLEVRGETQYF
. TRBJ1-1 TRBV2 . TGTGCCAGCAGACCTGACAGGTCCCAAGCTTTCTTT CASRPDRSQAFF
. TRBJ2-7 TRBV28 many TGTGCCAGCAGTTTCGGGGACTACGAGCAGTACTTC CASSFGDYEQYF